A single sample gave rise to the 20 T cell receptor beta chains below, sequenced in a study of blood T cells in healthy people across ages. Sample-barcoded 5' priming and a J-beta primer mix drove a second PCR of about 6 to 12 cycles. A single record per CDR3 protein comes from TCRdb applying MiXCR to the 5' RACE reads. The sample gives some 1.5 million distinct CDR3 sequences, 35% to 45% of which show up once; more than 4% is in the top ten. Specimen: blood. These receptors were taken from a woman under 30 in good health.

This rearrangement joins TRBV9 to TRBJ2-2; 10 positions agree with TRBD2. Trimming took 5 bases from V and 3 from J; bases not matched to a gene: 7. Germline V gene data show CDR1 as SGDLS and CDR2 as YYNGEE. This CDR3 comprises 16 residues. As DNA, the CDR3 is TGTGCCAGCAGGGAGGGGCTAGCGGGGGACACCGGGGAGCTGTTTTTT. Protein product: CASREGLAGDTGELFF.

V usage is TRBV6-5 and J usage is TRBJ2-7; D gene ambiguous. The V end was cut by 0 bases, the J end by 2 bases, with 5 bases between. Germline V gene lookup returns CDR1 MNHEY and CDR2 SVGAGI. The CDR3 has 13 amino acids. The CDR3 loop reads CASSYSKTYEQYF. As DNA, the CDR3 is TGTGCCAGCAGTTACTCGAAAACCTACGAGCAGTACTTC.

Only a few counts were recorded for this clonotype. CDR3 in DNA: TGTGCCAGCAGCTACGCGGGGTACCAAGAGACCCAGTACTTC. Its protein is CASSYAGYQETQYF. V gene TRBV6-6 combines with J gene TRBJ2-5; D is possibly TRBD2 (6 bases). The germline CDR1 and CDR2 sequences are MNHNY and SVGAGI (reference sequence). This CDR3 is 14 amino acids long. Between the trimmed V and J ends, which lost 6 bases and 0 bases, there was a span of 11 bases.

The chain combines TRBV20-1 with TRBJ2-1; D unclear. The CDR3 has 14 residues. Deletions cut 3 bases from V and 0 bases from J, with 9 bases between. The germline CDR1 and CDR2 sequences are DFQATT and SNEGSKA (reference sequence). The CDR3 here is CSARKSDSYNEQFF. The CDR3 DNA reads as TGCAGTGCTAGGAAGTCCGACTCCTACAATGAGCAGTTCTTC.

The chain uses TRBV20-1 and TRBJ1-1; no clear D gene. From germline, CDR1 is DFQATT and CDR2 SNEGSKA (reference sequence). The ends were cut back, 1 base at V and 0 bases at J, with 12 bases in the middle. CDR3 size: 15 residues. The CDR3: CSARVFRAVNTEAFF. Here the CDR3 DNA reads TGCAGTGCTAGAGTGTTTCGGGCAGTGAACACTGAAGCTTTCTTT.

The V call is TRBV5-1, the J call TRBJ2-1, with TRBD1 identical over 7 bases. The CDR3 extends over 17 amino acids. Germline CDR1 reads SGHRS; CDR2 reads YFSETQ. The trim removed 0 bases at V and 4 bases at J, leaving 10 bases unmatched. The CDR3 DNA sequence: TGCGCCAGCAGCTTGGGTCAAGGGACAGAGATTTACAATGAGCAGTTCTTC. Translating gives CASSLGQGTEIYNEQFF.

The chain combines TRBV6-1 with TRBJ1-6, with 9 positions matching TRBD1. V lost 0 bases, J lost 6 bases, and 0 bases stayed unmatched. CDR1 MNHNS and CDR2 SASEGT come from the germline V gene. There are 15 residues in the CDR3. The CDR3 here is CASSEATGGNSPLHF. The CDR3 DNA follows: TGTGCCAGCAGTGAAGCGACAGGGGGTAATTCACCCCTCCACTTT.

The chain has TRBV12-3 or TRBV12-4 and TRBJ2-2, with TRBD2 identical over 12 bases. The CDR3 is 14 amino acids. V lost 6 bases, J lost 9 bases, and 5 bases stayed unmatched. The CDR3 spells CASSQTSGGRELFF. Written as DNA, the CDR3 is TGTGCCAGCAGCCAGACTAGCGGGGGCCGGGAGCTGTTTTTT.

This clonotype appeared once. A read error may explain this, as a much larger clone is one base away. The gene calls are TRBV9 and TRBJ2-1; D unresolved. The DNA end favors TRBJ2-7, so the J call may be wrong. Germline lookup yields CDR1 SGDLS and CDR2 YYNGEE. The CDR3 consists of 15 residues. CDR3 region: CASSVGGYSYNEQYF. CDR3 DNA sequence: TGTGCCAGCAGCGTAGGAGGCTACTCCTACAATGAGCAGTACTTC.

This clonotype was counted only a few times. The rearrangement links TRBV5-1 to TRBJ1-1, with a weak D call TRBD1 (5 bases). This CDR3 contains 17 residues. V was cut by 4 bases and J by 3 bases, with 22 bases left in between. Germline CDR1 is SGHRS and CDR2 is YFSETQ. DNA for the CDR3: TGCGCCAGCAGCCGTCTGGGGGGTCATACTTCCGACACTGAAGCTTTCTTT. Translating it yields CASSRLGGHTSDTEAFF.

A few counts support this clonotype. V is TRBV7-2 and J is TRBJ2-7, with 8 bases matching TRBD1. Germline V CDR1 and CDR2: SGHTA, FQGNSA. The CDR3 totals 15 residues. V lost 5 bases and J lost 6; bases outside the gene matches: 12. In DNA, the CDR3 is TGTGCCAGCAGCCCCCAATCGACAGGGGTGGTCGAGCAGTACTTC. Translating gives CASSPQSTGVVEQYF.

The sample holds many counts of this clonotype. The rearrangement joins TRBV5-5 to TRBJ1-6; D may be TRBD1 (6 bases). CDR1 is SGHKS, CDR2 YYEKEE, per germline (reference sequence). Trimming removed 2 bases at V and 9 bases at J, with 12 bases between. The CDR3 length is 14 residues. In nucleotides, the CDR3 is TGTGCCAGCAGCTTAACAGGGCCCACTTCACCCCTCCACTTT. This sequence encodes CASSLTGPTSPLHF.

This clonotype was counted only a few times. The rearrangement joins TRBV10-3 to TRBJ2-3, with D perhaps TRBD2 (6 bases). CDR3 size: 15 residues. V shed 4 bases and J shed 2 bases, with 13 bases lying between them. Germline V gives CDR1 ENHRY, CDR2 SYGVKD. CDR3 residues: CAISAEGSDTDTQYF. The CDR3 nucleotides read TGTGCCATCAGTGCGGAGGGGTCCGACACAGATACGCAGTATTTT.

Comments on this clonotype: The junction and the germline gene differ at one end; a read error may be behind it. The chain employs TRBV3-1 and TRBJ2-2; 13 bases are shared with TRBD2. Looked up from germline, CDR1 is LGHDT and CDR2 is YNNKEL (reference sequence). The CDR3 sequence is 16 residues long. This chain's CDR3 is CASSQTSGGAAGELSF. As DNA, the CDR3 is TGTGCCAGCAGCCAAACTAGCGGGGGGGCCGCCGGGGAGCTGTCTTTT.

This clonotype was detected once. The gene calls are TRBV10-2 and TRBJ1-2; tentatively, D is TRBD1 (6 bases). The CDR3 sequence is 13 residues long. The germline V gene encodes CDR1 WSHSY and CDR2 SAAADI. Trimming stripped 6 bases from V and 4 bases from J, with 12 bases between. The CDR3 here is CASRDSSSYGYTF. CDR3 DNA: TGCGCCAGCAGGGACAGTTCGAGCTATGGCTACACCTTC.

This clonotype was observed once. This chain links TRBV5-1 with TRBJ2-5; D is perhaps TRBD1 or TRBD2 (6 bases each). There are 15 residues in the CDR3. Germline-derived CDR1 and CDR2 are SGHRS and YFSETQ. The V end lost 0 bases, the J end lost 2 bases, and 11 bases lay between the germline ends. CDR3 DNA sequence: TGCGCCAGCAGCTTGGGACGGGGGCTACAAGAGACCCAGTACTTC. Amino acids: CASSLGRGLQETQYF.

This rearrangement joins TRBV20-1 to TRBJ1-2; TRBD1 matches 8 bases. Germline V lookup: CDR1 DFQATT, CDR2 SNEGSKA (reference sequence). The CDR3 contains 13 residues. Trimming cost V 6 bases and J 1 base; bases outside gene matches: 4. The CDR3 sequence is CSARDRSNYGYTF. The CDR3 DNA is TGCAGTGCCCGGGACAGGAGTAACTATGGCTACACCTTC.

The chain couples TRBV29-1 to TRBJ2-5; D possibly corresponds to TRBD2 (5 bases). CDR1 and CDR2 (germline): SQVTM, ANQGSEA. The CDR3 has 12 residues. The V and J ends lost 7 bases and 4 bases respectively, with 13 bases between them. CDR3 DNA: TGCAGCGCCTACGGGATGGGAGAGACCCAGTACTTC. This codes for CSAYGMGETQYF.

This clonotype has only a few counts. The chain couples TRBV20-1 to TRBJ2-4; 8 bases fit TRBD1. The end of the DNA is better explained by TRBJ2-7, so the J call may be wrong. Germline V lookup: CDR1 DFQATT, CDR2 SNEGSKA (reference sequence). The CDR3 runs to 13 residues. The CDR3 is CSASLDRDYEQYF. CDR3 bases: TGCAGTGCTAGTTTGGACAGGGACTACGAGCAGTACTTC.

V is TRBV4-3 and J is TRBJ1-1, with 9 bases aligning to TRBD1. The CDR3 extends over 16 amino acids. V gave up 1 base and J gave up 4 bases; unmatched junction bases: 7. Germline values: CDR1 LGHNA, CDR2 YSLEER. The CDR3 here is CASSQGTGDSGTEAFF. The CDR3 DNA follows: TGCGCCAGCAGCCAAGGGACAGGGGATTCGGGCACTGAAGCTTTCTTT.